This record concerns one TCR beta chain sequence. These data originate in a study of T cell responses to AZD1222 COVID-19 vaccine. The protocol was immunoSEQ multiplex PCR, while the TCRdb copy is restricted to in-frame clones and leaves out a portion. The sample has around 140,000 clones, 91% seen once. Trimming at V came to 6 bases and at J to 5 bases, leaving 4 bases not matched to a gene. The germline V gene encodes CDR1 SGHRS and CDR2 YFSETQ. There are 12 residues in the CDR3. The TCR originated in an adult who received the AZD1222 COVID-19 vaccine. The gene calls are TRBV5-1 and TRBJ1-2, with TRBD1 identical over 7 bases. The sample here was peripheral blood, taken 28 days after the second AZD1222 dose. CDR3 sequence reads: CASTPGGYGYTF. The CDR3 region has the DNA TGCGCCAGCACTCCAGGGGGATATGGCTACACCTTC.